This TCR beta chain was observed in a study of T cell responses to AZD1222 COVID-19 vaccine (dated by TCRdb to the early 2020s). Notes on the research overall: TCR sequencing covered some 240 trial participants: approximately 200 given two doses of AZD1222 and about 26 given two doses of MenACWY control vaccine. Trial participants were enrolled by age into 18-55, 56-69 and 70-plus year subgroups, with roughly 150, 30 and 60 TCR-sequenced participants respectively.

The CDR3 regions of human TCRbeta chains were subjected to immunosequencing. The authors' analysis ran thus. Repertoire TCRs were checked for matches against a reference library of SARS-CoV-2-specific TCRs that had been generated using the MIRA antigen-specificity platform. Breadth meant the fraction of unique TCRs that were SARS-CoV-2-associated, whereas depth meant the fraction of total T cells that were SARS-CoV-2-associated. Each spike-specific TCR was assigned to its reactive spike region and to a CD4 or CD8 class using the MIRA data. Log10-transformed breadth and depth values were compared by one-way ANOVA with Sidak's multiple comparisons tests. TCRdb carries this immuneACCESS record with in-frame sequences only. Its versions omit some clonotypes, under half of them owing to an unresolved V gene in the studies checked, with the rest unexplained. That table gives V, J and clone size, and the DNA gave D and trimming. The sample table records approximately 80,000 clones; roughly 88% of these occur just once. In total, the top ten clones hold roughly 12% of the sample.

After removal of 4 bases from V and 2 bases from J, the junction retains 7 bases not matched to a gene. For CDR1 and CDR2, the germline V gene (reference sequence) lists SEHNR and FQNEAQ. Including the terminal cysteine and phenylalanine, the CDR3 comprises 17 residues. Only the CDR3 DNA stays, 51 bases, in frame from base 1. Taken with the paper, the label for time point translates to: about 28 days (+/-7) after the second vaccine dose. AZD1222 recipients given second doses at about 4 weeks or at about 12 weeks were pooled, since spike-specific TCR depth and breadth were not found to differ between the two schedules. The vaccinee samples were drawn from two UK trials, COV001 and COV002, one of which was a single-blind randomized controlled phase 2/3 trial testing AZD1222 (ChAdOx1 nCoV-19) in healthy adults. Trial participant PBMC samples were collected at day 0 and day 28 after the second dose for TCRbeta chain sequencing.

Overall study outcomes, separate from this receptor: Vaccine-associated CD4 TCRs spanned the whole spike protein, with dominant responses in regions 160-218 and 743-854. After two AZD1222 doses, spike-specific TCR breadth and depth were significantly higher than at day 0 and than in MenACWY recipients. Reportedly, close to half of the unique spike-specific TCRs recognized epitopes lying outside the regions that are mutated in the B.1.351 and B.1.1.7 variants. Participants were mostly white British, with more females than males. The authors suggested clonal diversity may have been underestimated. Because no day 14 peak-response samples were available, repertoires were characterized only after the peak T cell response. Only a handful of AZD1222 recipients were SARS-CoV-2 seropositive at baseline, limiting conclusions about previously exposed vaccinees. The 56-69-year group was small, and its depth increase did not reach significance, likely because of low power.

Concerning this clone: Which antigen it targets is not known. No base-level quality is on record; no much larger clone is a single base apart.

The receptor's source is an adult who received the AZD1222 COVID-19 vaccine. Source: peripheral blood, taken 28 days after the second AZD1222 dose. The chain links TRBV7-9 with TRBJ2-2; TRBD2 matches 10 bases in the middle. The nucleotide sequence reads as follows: TGTGCCAGCAGCTGGACCGGGACTAGCGACAACACCGGGGAGCTGTTTTTT. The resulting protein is CASSWTGTSDNTGELFF.